This TCR beta chain was captured in a study of T cell changes during pregnancy in multiple sclerosis. The ends lost 0 bases at V and 1 base at J; junction bases unmatched: 2. The CDR3 spans 16 residues. Germline CDR1 and CDR2: MNHEY and SVGAGI. Measured with immunoSEQ multiplex PCR; TCRdb has only the in-frame clones, and not every one. The sample lists under 50,000 clones; over 80% were seen once. The TCR comes from a female donor with multiple sclerosis, enrolled in a pregnancy study. The sample here was CD8+ T cells from peripheral blood mononuclear cells, taken before pregnancy. The chain is built from TRBV6-5 and TRBJ1-1; 10 bases line up with TRBD1. CDR3 sequence (DNA): TGTGCCAGCAGTTACTCGGGACAGGGGCCGAACACTGAAGCTTTCTTT. It encodes CASSYSGQGPNTEAFF.